One sample yielded the 7 T cell receptor beta chains listed below, sequenced in a study of blood T cell repertoires in COVID-19. Data came from immunoSEQ multiplex PCR; TCRdb stores just in-frame clones and leaves some out. Of approximately 350,000 clones in the sample, 80% to 85% were seen once. Input material: PBMCs or T cells enriched from blood (not recorded which). These receptors were collected from a woman aged 45-65 years who had recovered from COVID-19.

The V gene is TRBV6-2 or TRBV6-3, the J gene TRBJ2-7; 10 nucleotides match TRBD1. V was pared by 5 bases and J by 2 bases, with 6 bases of the junction left unmatched. The CDR3 is made up of 15 amino acids. CDR1 and CDR2 from the germline V gene are MNHEY and SVGEGT. CDR3 protein: CASSIRTGGPYEQYF. The CDR3, as DNA: TGTGCCAGCAGTATTCGGACAGGGGGTCCCTACGAGCAGTACTTC.

The chain carries TRBV25-1 and TRBJ1-1; a weak D match, TRBD1 (5 bases). Germline CDR1 reads MGHDK; CDR2 reads SYGVNS. V lost 10 bases and J lost 1, with 16 bases in between. The CDR3 totals 14 residues. The CDR3 region is CAKRLRQTNTEAFF. CDR3 coding DNA: TGTGCCAAACGTCTAAGACAGACGAACACTGAAGCTTTCTTT.

Here the CDR3 reads CAWRPGGTGRTEAFF. For the CDR3, the DNA is TGTGCCTGGCGCCCTGGGGGGACAGGACGAACTGAAGCTTTCTTT. The chain joins TRBV30 to TRBJ1-1; 8 nucleotides match TRBD1. Germline V gene lookup returns CDR1 GTSNPN and CDR2 SVGIG (reference sequence). The CDR3 has 15 amino acids. With 5 bases clipped from V and 5 bases from J, the junction kept 13 bases outside the gene matches.

The chain combines TRBV18 with TRBJ2-1; 7 nucleotides line up with TRBD2. CDR1 is KGHSH and CDR2 is LQKENI in the germline V gene. After removal of 3 bases from V and 9 bases from J, the junction contained 5 bases not matched to a gene. CDR3 length: 13 amino acids. The CDR3 coding sequence is TGTGCCAGCTCACCCGGACTAGTTGGTGAGCAGTTCTTC. Translation: CASSPGLVGEQFF.

V usage is TRBV7-6 and J usage is TRBJ2-7; the D is unclear. Trimming pared 2 bases from V and 5 bases from J, leaving 4 bases between. Germline V gene lookup returns CDR1 SGHVS and CDR2 FNYEAQ. This CDR3 comprises 11 residues. The CDR3 DNA follows: TGTGCCAGCAGCTTACAGAACGAGCAGTACTTC. It specifies CASSLQNEQYF.

The J gene is TRBJ1-1, the V gene TRBV5-5; 7 bases fit TRBD1. CDR3 size: 15 residues. Germline V CDR1 and CDR2: SGHKS, YYEKEE (reference sequence). V shed 2 bases, J shed 1 base, and the junction held 5 bases outside the gene matches. CDR3 region: CASSFDRVGNTEAFF. The CDR3 DNA follows: TGTGCCAGCAGCTTCGACAGGGTGGGGAACACTGAAGCTTTCTTT.

This chain connects TRBV7-9 to TRBJ1-3; D remains ambiguous. The CDR3 contains 15 residues. The germline V gene encodes CDR1 SEHNR and CDR2 FQNEAQ (reference sequence). Trimming took 3 bases from V and 1 from J, leaving 10 bases between them. The CDR3 DNA sequence: TGTGCCAGCAGCTTCTCCGGACTATCTGGAAACACCATATATTTT. Amino acid sequence: CASSFSGLSGNTIYF.